This is a list of T cell receptor beta chains from one sample in a study of T-cell reconstitution after alpha-beta-depleted transplantation in children. From the PCR reads, TCRdb called clonotypes with MiXCR, one entry per CDR3 protein. Of almost 400,000 distinct CDR3 sequences listed, 20% are singletons. Sequencing used PBMCs from the stem cell graft donor, obtained from the stem cell graft. Receptors were obtained from a human donor who donated a stem cell graft to a child with acute myeloid leukemia. Both conserved end residues are part of each CDR3. Each record gives: J gene, V gene, CDR3 protein.

j_call: TRBJ2-1
v_call: TRBV5-1
cdr3_aa: CASSPRNLAEQFF

j_call: TRBJ1-1
v_call: TRBV20-1
cdr3_aa: CSASLVSYTEAFF

j_call: TRBJ2-2
v_call: TRBV20-1
cdr3_aa: CSARSLATITGELFF

j_call: TRBJ2-2
v_call: TRBV15
cdr3_aa: CATSRTGKRGELFF

j_call: TRBJ2-6
v_call: TRBV12-3/TRBV12-4
cdr3_aa: CASRISGANVLTF

j_call: TRBJ2-7
v_call: TRBV5-1
cdr3_aa: CASSLEASLPYEQYF

j_call: TRBJ2-7
v_call: TRBV7-9
cdr3_aa: CASSFLTGSEQYF

j_call: TRBJ1-1
v_call: TRBV29-1
cdr3_aa: CSGREGQVLGGGTEAFF

j_call: TRBJ1-3
v_call: TRBV13
cdr3_aa: CASSLRESGNTIYF

j_call: TRBJ2-1
v_call: TRBV20-1
cdr3_aa: CSARILVGGGDEQFF

j_call: TRBJ2-7
v_call: TRBV20-1
cdr3_aa: CSAREVDGPFEQYF

j_call: TRBJ2-1
v_call: TRBV29-1
cdr3_aa: CSVEDPGPTIGNEQFF

j_call: TRBJ2-7
v_call: TRBV29-1
cdr3_aa: CSVGSYEQYF

j_call: TRBJ2-7
v_call: TRBV28
cdr3_aa: CASSPMTDYEQYF

j_call: TRBJ1-4
v_call: TRBV15
cdr3_aa: CATSRLDTVKVPNEKLFF

j_call: TRBJ2-7
v_call: TRBV20-1
cdr3_aa: CSASVAAEQYF

j_call: TRBJ2-7
v_call: TRBV20-1
cdr3_aa: CSARPTGYEQYF

j_call: TRBJ2-1
v_call: TRBV6-1
cdr3_aa: CASSEFLLADYNEQFF

j_call: TRBJ2-5
v_call: TRBV7-9
cdr3_aa: CASSLEDETQYF

j_call: TRBJ2-7
v_call: TRBV27
cdr3_aa: CASSFRGGSYEQYF

j_call: TRBJ2-7
v_call: TRBV20-1
cdr3_aa: CSAPPAAGNSYEQYF

j_call: TRBJ1-5
v_call: TRBV27
cdr3_aa: CASPLCAGLQPQHF

j_call: TRBJ1-1
v_call: TRBV20-1
cdr3_aa: CSARDRLNTEAFF

j_call: TRBJ2-1
v_call: TRBV2
cdr3_aa: CASSELAGAFEQFF

j_call: TRBJ2-5
v_call: TRBV20-1
cdr3_aa: CSAREIAGGGETQYF

j_call: TRBJ1-6
v_call: TRBV20-1
cdr3_aa: CSAPRTGSNSPLHF

j_call: TRBJ2-1
v_call: TRBV20-1
cdr3_aa: CSASPIGGGGMIEGNEQFF

j_call: TRBJ2-7
v_call: TRBV10-3
cdr3_aa: CAIRPSAEAYEQYF

j_call: TRBJ2-1
v_call: TRBV6-5
cdr3_aa: CASSYSNLHGLGMNPEQFF

j_call: TRBJ2-5
v_call: TRBV24-1
cdr3_aa: CATSDSPVGRPESTQYF

j_call: TRBJ2-7
v_call: TRBV20-1
cdr3_aa: CSAREGLPYEQYF

j_call: TRBJ1-5
v_call: TRBV12-3/TRBV12-4
cdr3_aa: CASGTGDNQPQHF

j_call: TRBJ2-1
v_call: TRBV7-3
cdr3_aa: CASSLNPGLAGGASGGQFF

j_call: TRBJ1-1
v_call: TRBV27
cdr3_aa: CASSLSIYSDRGEENTEAFF

j_call: TRBJ1-5
v_call: TRBV12-3/TRBV12-4
cdr3_aa: CASSLTGPQNQPQHF

j_call: TRBJ2-1
v_call: TRBV29-1
cdr3_aa: CSAPLEVAGSSNEQFF

j_call: TRBJ1-2
v_call: TRBV5-1
cdr3_aa: CASSFNKGGYTF

j_call: TRBJ2-7
v_call: TRBV24-1
cdr3_aa: CATSDPETGGYEQYF

j_call: TRBJ2-2
v_call: TRBV25-1
cdr3_aa: CASQDGPTGELFF

j_call: TRBJ2-1
v_call: TRBV29-1
cdr3_aa: CSVRGLAGSSSYNEQFF

j_call: TRBJ1-2
v_call: TRBV12-3/TRBV12-4
cdr3_aa: CASSTLGAGRGYTF

j_call: TRBJ1-2
v_call: TRBV24-1
cdr3_aa: CATSDRGDLGYTF

j_call: TRBJ2-1
v_call: TRBV4-3
cdr3_aa: CASSQDLGKNEQFF

j_call: TRBJ2-7
v_call: TRBV12-3/TRBV12-4
cdr3_aa: CASSPEVSYEQYF

j_call: TRBJ2-1
v_call: TRBV19
cdr3_aa: CATLKALFF

j_call: TRBJ2-3
v_call: TRBV20-1
cdr3_aa: CSADLRLAGLTDTQYF

j_call: TRBJ2-7
v_call: TRBV20-1
cdr3_aa: CSASEWGQNEQYF